This TCR beta chain is from a study of T cells after yellow fever vaccination. Study outcomes and limitations: Among all clonotypes, a small share was observed in both CD4 and CD8 compartments. Any FACS-sorted repertoire could hold abundant clonotypes that contaminate it from the bulk population. Secondary responses were weaker yet peaked faster, day 5 versus 15.

5'RACE template switching produced TCR cDNA carrying a universal primer site and UMIs. Using its own MiXCR run on the 5' RACE reads, TCRdb lists one record per CDR3 protein. The sample records 250,000 to 300,000 distinct CDR3 sequences, 5.2% being singletons. This CDR3 has 15 residues. The germline V gene has CDR1 ENHRY and CDR2 SYGVKD. The junction had 8 bases not matched to a gene; V was cut back by 7 bases and J by 0 bases. This clonotype was picked up a small number of times. What it binds is unknown. The receptor was isolated from a young man who received the YFV17D yellow fever vaccine. The chain links TRBV10-3 to TRBJ2-7; 8 positions agree with TRBD1. The sequences come from CD4+ T cells sorted from PBMCs, collected on the day of the yellow fever booster vaccination. Here the CDR3 reads CAIKTRQGSSYEQYF. CDR3 in DNA: TGTGCCATCAAGACGCGACAGGGGAGCTCCTACGAGCAGTACTTC.